A selection of T cell receptor beta chains follows, all from one sample in a study of cytomegalovirus exposure and HLA in healthy donors. Method: immunoSEQ multiplex PCR; TCRdb's copy keeps in-frame clones and lacks some. In all, the sample yields 150,000 to 250,000 clones. The sequencing sample was made of PBMCs. Receptors were obtained from a boy aged 5-17 years in good health and CMV-seronegative. CDR3s include the opening cysteine and the closing phenylalanine or tryptophan. Each record gives: D gene, J gene, V gene, CDR3 protein, CDR3 DNA. D genes are given only for firm matches.

>TRBD2|TRBJ2-2|TRBV30
CAWELSGGLAGELFF
TGTGCCTGGGAACTAAGCGGGGGTTTAGCCGGGGAGCTGTTTTTT
>-|TRBJ2-7|TRBV6-1
CASSDGGGSQYEQYF
TGTGCCAGCAGTGACGGAGGGGGCTCACAGTACGAGCAGTACTTC
>-|TRBJ2-7|TRBV29-1
CSVVVGGTLHYEQYF
TGCAGCGTTGTGGTGGGGGGGACACTCCACTACGAGCAGTACTTC
>-|TRBJ2-4|TRBV30
CAWSPPGPGVQYF
TGTGCCTGGAGTCCTCCGGGACCGGGAGTTCAGTACTTC
>-|TRBJ2-5|TRBV6-1
CASMVPGLETQYF
TGTGCCAGCATGGTTCCTGGGCTAGAGACCCAGTACTTC
>TRBD1|TRBJ2-1|TRBV27
CASKDRGLGNEQFF
TGTGCCAGCAAAGACAGGGGGCTGGGCAATGAGCAGTTCTTC
>-|TRBJ1-4|TRBV30
CAWSSGTWNEKLFF
TGTGCCTGGAGTAGCGGGACATGGAATGAAAAACTGTTTTTT
>TRBD1|TRBJ2-5|TRBV11-2
CASSLRTGYEETQYF
TGTGCCAGCAGCTTAAGGACAGGGTATGAAGAGACCCAGTACTTC
>-|TRBJ2-3|TRBV7-2
CASSLQAWSTDTQYF
TGTGCCAGCAGCTTACAAGCGTGGAGCACAGATACGCAGTATTTT
>TRBD2|TRBJ2-1|TRBV6-5
CASRNIAGGNNEQFF
TGTGCCAGCAGGAACATAGCGGGGGGTAACAATGAGCAGTTCTTC
>-|TRBJ1-3|TRBV5-1
CASTGTPGNTLYF
TGCGCCAGCACCGGGACACCCGGAAACACCTTATATTTT
>TRBD1|TRBJ1-5|TRBV5-1
CASMETGDSNQPQHF
TGCGCCAGCATGGAAACAGGGGATAGCAATCAGCCCCAGCATTTT
>TRBD2|TRBJ2-3|TRBV9
CASSVATPPGGLTDTQYF
TGTGCCAGCAGCGTAGCTACCCCTCCGGGGGGACTCACAGATACGCAGTATTTT
>-|TRBJ1-5|TRBV27
CASSLSSRGQDPQPQHF
TGTGCCAGCAGTTTATCCTCACGAGGACAAGATCCTCAGCCCCAGCATTTT
>-|TRBJ1-6|TRBV4-3
CASSQEWGQDSPLHF
TGCGCCAGCAGCCAAGAGTGGGGGCAGGATTCGCCCCTCCACTTT
>TRBD2|TRBJ2-6|TRBV5-4
CASPGGGFSGANVLTF
TGTGCCAGCCCTGGGGGGGGGTTCTCTGGGGCCAACGTCCTGACTTTC
>TRBD1|TRBJ2-7|TRBV5-1
CASSTDREVHEQYF
TGCGCCAGCAGCACGGACAGGGAGGTCCACGAGCAGTACTTC
>-|TRBJ1-5|TRBV5-6
CASSLRGLINQPQHF
TGTGCCAGCAGCTTGAGAGGGTTGATCAATCAGCCCCAGCATTTT